Below are 21 T cell receptor beta chains sequenced from a single sample in a study of blood T cell repertoires in COVID-19. Only in-frame clones appear in the TCRdb table, and some are missing; sequencing was by immunoSEQ multiplex PCR. The data show a few hundred thousand clones, about 85% seen once. Source material: peripheral blood. These receptors were collected from a woman in her late teens or twenties with acute or convalescent COVID-19.

The chain has TRBV28 and TRBJ1-1; TRBD1 matches at 7 bases. This CDR3 contains 14 residues. With 4 bases clipped from V and 3 bases from J, the junction kept 5 bases outside the gene matches. Germline V lookup: CDR1 MDHEN, CDR2 SYDVKM. CDR3 residues: CASSWGTAYTEAFF. The DNA of the CDR3 is TGTGCCAGCAGTTGGGGGACAGCCTACACTGAAGCTTTCTTT.

The CDR3 sequence is CASSIQSHYGYTF. The CDR3, as DNA: TGTGCCAGCAGCATACAGAGCCACTATGGCTACACCTTC. This chain links TRBV7-9 with TRBJ1-2; the D is unclear. CDR1 SEHNR and CDR2 FQNEAQ come from the germline V gene (reference sequence). The ends were cut back, 5 bases at V and 3 bases at J, with 10 bases in the middle. This CDR3 has 13 residues. Filled out from reference TRBV7-9 and TRBJ1-2, the complete variable domain reads DTGVSQNPRHKITKRGQNVTFRCDPISEHNRLYWYRQTLGQGPEFLTYFQNEAQLEKSRLLSDRFSAERPKGSFSTLEIQRTEQGDSAMYLCASSIQSHYGYTFGSGTRLTVV.

The rearrangement links TRBV15 to TRBJ1-5, with a weak D call TRBD1 (5 bases). CDR3 length: 16 amino acids. Trimming took 2 bases from V and 4 from J, leaving 15 bases between them. Germline lookup yields CDR1 LNHNV and CDR2 YYDKDF (reference sequence). CDR3 amino acids: CATSRTGGRLNQPQHF. The CDR3 nucleotides read TGTGCCACCAGCAGAACCGGGGGACGTTTGAATCAGCCCCAGCATTTT.

The chain couples TRBV7-8 to TRBJ1-2, with D perhaps matching TRBD1 (6 bases). Germline loops: CDR1 SGHVS, CDR2 FQNEAQ. V was shortened by 5 bases and J by 3 bases, with 13 bases between the two germline ends. This CDR3 has 14 amino acids. The CDR3, as DNA: TGTGCCAGCAGCGGAGATGGACAGTACTATGGCTACACCTTC. It specifies CASSGDGQYYGYTF.

This clone was detected a few times. The chain uses TRBV28 and TRBJ2-7; a weak D match, TRBD1 (7 bases). Per the germline V gene, CDR1 is MDHEN and CDR2 is SYDVKM. The CDR3 has 15 amino acids. The V gene lost 4 bases and the J gene lost 5 bases, with 18 bases spanning the gap. The chain's CDR3 is CASSYHRGGKDEQYF. The CDR3 DNA reads TGTGCCAGCAGTTACCACAGGGGAGGAAAGGACGAGCAGTACTTC.

This clone was observed once. The chain employs TRBV6-5 and TRBJ1-2; 8 bases are a match to TRBD1. V lost 8 bases to trimming and J lost 7 bases; unmatched junction nucleotides: 6. Germline V gene sequence: CDR1 MNHEY, CDR2 SVGAGI. The CDR3 contains 12 residues. CDR3 nucleotide sequence: TGTGCCAGCCTCGGACAGGGTGCTGGCTACACCTTC. It codes for CASLGQGAGYTF.

This chain uses TRBV7-8 with TRBJ1-3, with unresolved D. V shed 5 bases and J shed 4 bases, with 12 bases lying between them. CDR1 is SGHVS and CDR2 is FQNEAQ in the germline V gene. The CDR3 runs 14 residues. The CDR3 protein is CASSIPKTGNTIYF. CDR3 DNA sequence: TGTGCCAGCAGCATACCAAAGACAGGAAACACCATATATTTT.

The V call is TRBV3-1 (or the pseudogene TRBV3-2), the J call TRBJ1-2; no definite D call. CDR1 is LGHDT, CDR2 YNNKEL, per germline (reference sequence). The V end lost 4 bases, the J end lost 4 bases, and 7 bases lay between the germline ends. The CDR3 is made up of 12 amino acids. The CDR3 sequence is CASSLQFYGYTF. The CDR3 DNA sequence: TGTGCCAGCAGCCTCCAATTCTATGGCTACACCTTC.

The V and J genes are TRBV2 and TRBJ1-5; TRBD1 matches 7 bases. CDR1 is SNHLY and CDR2 is FYNNEI in the germline V gene. J was trimmed by 0 bases and V by 4 bases; bases with no gene match: 6. The CDR3 consists of 16 residues. Here the CDR3 reads CASSATGYYSNQPQHF. The DNA of the CDR3 is TGTGCCAGCAGTGCGACAGGGTACTATAGCAATCAGCCCCAGCATTTT. Full variable domain (rest looked up from reference TRBV2 and TRBJ1-5): EPEVTQTPSHQVTQMGQEVILRCVPISNHLYFYWYRQILGQKVEFLVSFYNNEISEKSEIFDDQFSVERPDGSNFTLKIRSTKLEDSAMYFCASSATGYYSNQPQHFGDGTRLSIL.

This clone was seen only once. The chain is built from TRBV7-9 and TRBJ1-4; no clear D. The CDR3 has 13 residues. The V gene lost 3 bases and the J gene lost 1 base, with 3 bases spanning the gap. CDR1 and CDR2 from the germline V gene are SEHNR and FQNEAQ (reference sequence). The CDR3 nucleotides read TGTGCCAGCAGCTTCGGAACTAATGAAAAACTGTTTTTT. Encoded protein: CASSFGTNEKLFF.

The rearrangement links TRBV28 to TRBJ2-7; TRBD1 might be the D (6 bases). V shed 7 bases and J shed 3 bases, with 19 bases lying between them. The CDR3 extends over 15 amino acids. Germline CDR1 is MDHEN and CDR2 is SYDVKM. The CDR3 sequence: CASTRTEMAFYEQYF. For the CDR3, the DNA is TGTGCCAGCACCCGGACAGAAATGGCATTCTACGAGCAGTACTTC.

This chain connects TRBV15 to TRBJ2-3; D gene ambiguous. This CDR3 is built from 14 residues. CDR1 is LNHNV and CDR2 is YYDKDF in the germline V gene (reference sequence). The V gene lost 0 bases and the J gene lost 3 bases, with 7 bases spanning the gap. The DNA of the CDR3 is TGTGCCACCAGCAGAGAGGGCCTTACAGATACGCAGTATTTT. Protein: CATSREGLTDTQYF.

The chain joins TRBV29-1 to TRBJ1-1; no clear D. Trimming left V 0 bases short and J 5 bases short, with 13 bases between. CDR3 length: 14 residues. In germline, CDR1 is SQVTM, CDR2 ANQGSEA. CDR3 DNA sequence: TGCAGCGTTGAAGACCAGGCAGGAGGGACTGAAGCTTTCTTT. Its translation is CSVEDQAGGTEAFF. The full variable domain, completed using reference TRBV29-1 and TRBJ1-1, is SAVISQKPSRDICQRGTSLTIQCQVDSQVTMMFWYRQQPGQSLTLIATANQGSEATYESGFVIDKFPISRPNLTFSTLTVSNMSPEDSSIYLCSVEDQAGGTEAFFGQGTRLTVV.

The chain employs TRBV30 and TRBJ1-5, with D possibly matching TRBD1 (5 bases). With 4 bases removed from V and 3 bases from J, the gap between germline ends came to 16 bases. The CDR3 length is 15 residues. The germline CDR1 and CDR2 sequences are GTSNPN and SVGIG (reference sequence). In DNA, the CDR3 is TGTGCCTGGAAAACCCAGGGCCTTCTCAATCAGCCCCAGCATTTT. The encoded protein is CAWKTQGLLNQPQHF.

The DNA for the CDR3 is TGCGCCAGCAGCCCATATTCAGTTTCCAACACCGGGGAGCTGTTTTTT. Translation: CASSPYSVSNTGELFF. The chain has TRBV5-1 and TRBJ2-2; no clear D gene. The CDR3 runs 16 residues. Trimming removed 4 bases at V and 2 bases at J, with 15 bases between. Germline-derived CDR1 and CDR2 are SGHRS and YFSETQ.

This sequence joins TRBV27 and TRBJ1-2; a weak D match, TRBD1 (5 bases). V was trimmed by 0 bases and J by 7 bases, leaving 12 bases between them. In germline, CDR1 is MNHEY, CDR2 SMNVEV (reference sequence). The CDR3 runs to 14 residues. CDR3 bases: TGTGCCAGCAGTTTATCTTGGCAGGGCCTTGGCTACACCTTC. Encoded protein: CASSLSWQGLGYTF.

The CDR3 sequence is CASSFAGQGNTIYF. In DNA, the CDR3 is TGTGCCAGCAGTTTTGCGGGACAGGGAAACACCATATATTTT. The chain has TRBV28 and TRBJ1-3; 7 bases map to TRBD1. V shed 3 bases, J shed 4 bases, and the junction held 3 bases outside the gene matches. The CDR3 loop spans 14 amino acids. Germline V gives CDR1 MDHEN, CDR2 SYDVKM.

A single count supports this clone. The junction departs from the called germline gene at one end, perhaps through a read error. This rearrangement joins TRBV3-1 (or the pseudogene TRBV3-2) to TRBJ1-5, with 7 positions matching TRBD1. In germline, CDR1 is LGHDT, CDR2 YNNKEL (reference sequence). CDR3 length equals 14 residues. CDR3 residues: CASSPGGGNQPQHF. CDR3 in DNA: TGTGCCAGCAGCCCGGGAGGGGGCAACCAGCCCCAGCATTTT.

V usage is TRBV7-2 and J usage is TRBJ1-6, with 8 nucleotides matching TRBD1. Per germline, CDR1 SGHTA and CDR2 FQGNSA. Trimming cost V 5 bases and J 7 bases; bases outside gene matches: 7. This CDR3 is 15 amino acids long. The CDR3 sequence: CASSEGQGLNSPLHF. In nucleotides, the CDR3 is TGTGCCAGCAGCGAAGGACAGGGTCTGAATTCACCCCTCCACTTT.

The rearrangement links TRBV6-1 to TRBJ1-1; perhaps TRBD1 as D (5 bases). From germline, CDR1 is MNHNS and CDR2 SASEGT. CDR3 length equals 14 residues. With 3 bases removed from V and 0 bases from J, the gap between germline ends came to 8 bases. CDR3 loop: CASSETVMNTEAFF. The CDR3 nucleotides read TGTGCCAGCAGTGAGACAGTCATGAACACTGAAGCTTTCTTT.

V usage is TRBV19 and J usage is TRBJ1-3, with D perhaps matching TRBD1 (6 bases). Germline CDR1 reads LNHDA; CDR2 reads SQIVND (reference sequence). Between the trimmed V and J ends, which lost 1 base and 3 bases, there was a span of 10 bases. The CDR3 is 15 residues long. The CDR3 DNA is TGTGCCAGTAGTATAGGACAGGAGCTTGGAAACACCATATATTTT. Amino acid sequence: CASSIGQELGNTIYF.